This TCR beta chain was sequenced in a study of shared clonotypes between healthy human individuals. CD45RO-negative, CCR7-positively selected cells formed the naive CD8 fraction, excluding terminally differentiated effector memory CD45RA+ cells. Clones were read by immunoSEQ multiplex PCR, and TCRdb kept only the in-frame ones, dropping some. Of around 1.9 million clones listed, 85% to 95% are singletons. Deletions cut 1 base from V and 7 bases from J, with 4 bases between. The length of the CDR3 is 12 residues. The germline gives CDR1 MGHRA, CDR2 YSYEKL. The sequence was obtained from a man aged 18 to 35 in good health. Some clones in this sample may be carry-over from other donors' samples. Input material: naive CD8+ T cells from PBMCs. This chain joins TRBV4-1 and TRBJ2-2; no firm D call. This CDR3 is CASSQGNGELFF. The CDR3 DNA reads TGCGCCAGCAGCCAAGGCAACGGGGAGCTGTTTTTT.